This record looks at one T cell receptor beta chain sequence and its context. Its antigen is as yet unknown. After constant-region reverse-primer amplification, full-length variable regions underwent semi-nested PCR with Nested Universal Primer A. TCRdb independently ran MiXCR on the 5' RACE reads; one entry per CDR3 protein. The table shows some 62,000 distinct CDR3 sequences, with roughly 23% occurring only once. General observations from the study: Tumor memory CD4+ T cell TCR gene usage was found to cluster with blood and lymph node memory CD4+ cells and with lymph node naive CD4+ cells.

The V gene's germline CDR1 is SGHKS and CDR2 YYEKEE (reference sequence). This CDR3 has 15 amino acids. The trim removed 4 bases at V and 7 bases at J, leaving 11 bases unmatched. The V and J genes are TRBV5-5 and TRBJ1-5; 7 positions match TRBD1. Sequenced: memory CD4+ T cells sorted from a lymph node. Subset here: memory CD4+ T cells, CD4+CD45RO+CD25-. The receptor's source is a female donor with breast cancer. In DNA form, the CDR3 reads TGTGCCAGCAGCCCTCAGGGGGGGATGGGACAGCCCCAGCATTTT. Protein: CASSPQGGMGQPQHF.